What follows are 26 T cell receptor beta chains derived from one specimen sequenced in a study of control samples from healthy donors and cancer patients (dated by TCRdb to 2020 to 2022). The library was generated by the immunoSEQ multiplex PCR assay. Sourced from immuneACCESS, this table was stored by TCRdb with only in-frame sequences that have V and J called. A share of the clones is absent; for the studies checked, an unresolved V gene accounts for under half, and the remainder has no known explanation. The sample records about 170,000 clones, 91% of which are singletons. The ten most abundant clones make up about 1.6% of the sample. Material for sequencing was blood. These receptors originate from a woman in her twenties or thirties in good health.

This chain connects TRBV12-3 or TRBV12-4 to TRBJ1-4; D gene ambiguous. The CDR3 covers 13 residues. Trimming shortened V by 7 bases and J by 3 bases, and 9 bases separated the two germline ends. This chain's CDR3 is CASTRRANEKLFF. For the CDR3, the DNA is TGTGCCAGCACGAGGCGGGCTAATGAAAAACTGTTTTTT.

This clone is a singleton in its sample. The chain carries TRBV2 and TRBJ2-7; no clear D. CDR1 SNHLY and CDR2 FYNNEI come from the germline V gene. V lost 4 bases to trimming and J lost 0 bases, with 10 bases between them. CDR3 length: 14 residues. CDR3 in DNA: TGTGCCAGCAGTGGGTTTCGAAGCTCCTACGAGCAGTACTTC. Its protein is CASSGFRSSYEQYF. Looking up the rest from reference TRBV2 and TRBJ2-7 gives the full variable domain: EPEVTQTPSHQVTQMGQEVILRCVPISNHLYFYWYRQILGQKVEFLVSFYNNEISEKSEIFDDQFSVERPDGSNFTLKIRSTKLEDSAMYFCASSGFRSSYEQYFGPGTRLTVT.

With regard to this clone: This same CDR3 is encoded by further DNA sequences in the sample. The V and J genes are TRBV7-2 and TRBJ2-5; a weak D match, TRBD2 (6 bases). This CDR3 comprises 14 residues. The germline V gene has CDR1 SGHTA and CDR2 FQGNSA. The V gene lost 0 bases and the J gene lost 5 bases, with 10 bases spanning the gap. CDR3 loop: CASSLAGRRETQYF. The CDR3 region has the DNA TGTGCCAGCAGCTTAGCGGGGAGGCGGGAGACCCAGTACTTC.

This clone came up once. This rearrangement joins TRBV19 to TRBJ1-5; D possibly corresponds to TRBD1 (5 bases). From germline, CDR1 is LNHDA and CDR2 SQIVND (reference sequence). Trimming took 3 bases from V and 3 from J, leaving 6 bases between them. The CDR3 consists of 13 residues. This chain's CDR3 is CASSMDINQPQHF. In DNA form, the CDR3 reads TGTGCCAGTAGTATGGACATCAATCAGCCCCAGCATTTT.

The rearrangement links TRBV5-8 to TRBJ1-1, with D possibly being TRBD1 (5 bases). The CDR3 has 14 residues. The germline V and J ends were trimmed by 2 bases and 3 bases, with 11 bases remaining between them. The germline CDR1 and CDR2 sequences are SGHTS and YDEGEE. CDR3 DNA: TGTGCCAGCAGCTTTTGGGGCTCTGACACTGAAGCTTTCTTT. Translated: CASSFWGSDTEAFF.

This clone has just a few counts. Additional DNA sequences in this sample encode the identical CDR3. V and J are TRBV7-3 and TRBJ2-2; no clear D. The length of the CDR3 is 14 residues. Germline V gene sequence: CDR1 SGHTA, CDR2 FQGTGA. V was cut by 4 bases and J by 1 base, with 7 bases left in between. The CDR3 nucleotides are TGTGCCAGCAGCTCGGACGGGAACACCGGGGAGCTGTTTTTT. Translation: CASSSDGNTGELFF.

V usage is TRBV11-2 and J usage is TRBJ1-2; maybe TRBD1 (6 bases). Trimming left V 5 bases short and J 7 bases short, with 11 bases between. Germline V gene data show CDR1 as SGHAT and CDR2 as FQNNGV. CDR3 length: 12 amino acids. CDR3 nucleotide sequence: TGTGCCAGCAGCGCACAGGGCGGTGGCTACACCTTC. Protein sequence: CASSAQGGGYTF.

The chain recombines TRBV18 with TRBJ2-5; 8 nucleotides align to TRBD2. Trimming removed 0 bases from V and 5 bases from J; junction bases left unmatched: 5. CDR1 KGHSH and CDR2 LQKENI come from the germline V gene. The CDR3 is made up of 15 amino acids. CDR3 DNA sequence: TGTGCCAGCTCACCACCTAGCGGGATGGGGGAGACCCAGTACTTC. Protein product: CASSPPSGMGETQYF.

The rearrangement uses TRBV19 and TRBJ2-1, with a possible D match to TRBD2 (5 bases). V dropped 1 base and J dropped 4 bases, with 8 bases sitting between them. Germline loops: CDR1 LNHDA, CDR2 SQIVND (reference sequence). The CDR3 length is 14 residues. The DNA of the CDR3 is TGTGCCAGTAGTATAGGGACTTCATACAATGAGCAGTTCTTC. Translated: CASSIGTSYNEQFF.

The chain links TRBV6-6 to TRBJ1-4; 9 bases are shared with TRBD1. After removal of 5 bases from V and 5 bases from J, the junction contained 0 bases not matched to a gene. Germline loops: CDR1 MNHNY, CDR2 SVGAGI (reference sequence). There are 13 residues in the CDR3. The CDR3: CASSDRGNEKLFF. The CDR3 DNA is TGTGCCAGCAGTGACAGGGGGAATGAAAAACTGTTTTTT.

The V and J genes are TRBV2 and TRBJ1-3, with TRBD1 identical over 7 bases. Germline-derived CDR1 and CDR2 are SNHLY and FYNNEI. This CDR3 comprises 13 residues. The junction had 7 bases not matched to a gene; V was cut back by 4 bases and J by 10 bases. The CDR3 DNA follows: TGTGCCAGCAGTGGACAGGGATTATTTACCATATATTTT. Translating gives CASSGQGLFTIYF.

The V call is TRBV7-8, the J call TRBJ1-4; D unresolved. This CDR3 region has 15 residues. The V and J ends lost 1 base and 6 bases respectively, with 12 bases between them. The germline gives CDR1 SGHVS, CDR2 FQNEAQ. CDR3 amino acids: CASSLGSLVYEKLFF. CDR3 DNA sequence: TGTGCCAGCAGCTTAGGCAGTTTGGTCTATGAAAAACTGTTTTTT.

CDR3 protein: CASSLYSNSPLHF. The CDR3 DNA sequence: TGTGCCAGCAGTTTATACAGTAATTCACCCCTCCACTTT. The chain links TRBV28 to TRBJ1-6; D gene ambiguous. V was pared by 1 base and J by 6 bases, with 4 bases between. There are 13 residues in the CDR3. In germline, CDR1 is MDHEN, CDR2 SYDVKM.

On this clone: The sample carries other DNA sequences with the same CDR3. This chain links TRBV7-2 with TRBJ1-1; possible D gene TRBD1, 5 bases. The CDR3 spans 13 residues. Per germline, CDR1 SGHTA and CDR2 FQGNSA. V lost 4 bases and J lost 1, with 7 bases in between. CDR3 in amino acids: CASSSQGNTEAFF. As DNA, the CDR3 is TGTGCCAGCAGCTCGCAGGGGAACACTGAAGCTTTCTTT.

The chain carries TRBV9 and TRBJ1-2, with D perhaps TRBD1 (6 bases). Trimming took 4 bases from V and 4 from J, leaving 14 bases between them. CDR1 is SGDLS, CDR2 YYNGEE, per germline. The CDR3 covers 14 residues. The CDR3 bases are TGTGCCAGCAGCCCCCGAGAAGGGGGCTATGGCTACACCTTC. Encoded protein: CASSPREGGYGYTF.

In its sample, this clone was seen a few times. This sequence joins TRBV29-1 and TRBJ2-5, with 7 bases fitting TRBD1. This CDR3 has 13 residues. The germline V gene encodes CDR1 SQVTM and CDR2 ANQGSEA. V gave up 5 bases and J gave up 7 bases; unmatched junction bases: 10. The CDR3 sequence is CSVSTGSGGTQYF. The CDR3 DNA reads as TGCAGCGTTTCGACAGGGAGTGGGGGGACCCAGTACTTC.

A note on this clone: The same CDR3 also results from other DNA sequences found in this sample. The CDR3 region is CASSFGGNTEAFF. CDR3 coding DNA: TGCGCCAGCAGCTTTGGGGGAAACACTGAAGCTTTCTTT. This chain links TRBV5-1 with TRBJ1-1; TRBD1 is a possible D gene (5 bases). Looked up from germline, CDR1 is SGHRS and CDR2 is YFSETQ. This CDR3 has 13 amino acids. V dropped 2 bases and J dropped 2 bases, with 7 bases sitting between them.

The chain has TRBV25-1 and TRBJ2-5; TRBD2 agrees at 8 bases. V trimming: 3 bases; J trimming: 5 bases; junction bases outside the gene matches: 11. This CDR3 spans 16 amino acids. Germline V gene lookup returns CDR1 MGHDK and CDR2 SYGVNS. CDR3 residues: CASSDPSAGGGETQYF. CDR3 bases: TGTGCCAGCAGTGACCCCTCCGCGGGGGGTGGCGAGACCCAGTACTTC.

The chain is built from TRBV19 and TRBJ1-1; 7 bases are shared with TRBD1. Germline values: CDR1 LNHDA, CDR2 SQIVND (reference sequence). The CDR3 has 15 amino acids. Trimming took 2 bases from V and 5 from J; bases not matched to a gene: 8. In DNA, the CDR3 is TGTGCCAGTAGTATAACACACAGGGGACCTACTGAAGCTTTCTTT. Translated, it gives CASSITHRGPTEAFF.

V gene TRBV3-1 (or the pseudogene TRBV3-2) combines with J gene TRBJ1-2, with a possible D match to TRBD1 (5 bases). The germline V gene encodes CDR1 LGHDT and CDR2 YNNKEL (reference sequence). CDR3 size: 16 residues. Trimming cost V 0 bases and J 6 bases, with 17 bases left between them. The CDR3 DNA is TGTGCCAGCAGCCAAGAGGGGCGGGAGGGTCTAAATGGCTACACCTTC. It is translated as CASSQEGREGLNGYTF.

The rearrangement links TRBV5-1 to TRBJ1-6; D not certain. There are 15 residues in the CDR3. Germline V gives CDR1 SGHRS, CDR2 YFSETQ. With 0 bases removed from V and 7 bases from J, the gap between germline ends came to 11 bases. CDR3: CASSLEPVGNSPLHF. DNA of the CDR3: TGCGCCAGCAGCTTGGAGCCCGTCGGCAATTCACCCCTCCACTTT.

The rearrangement links TRBV9 to TRBJ1-6; D is perhaps TRBD1 (5 bases). V was shortened by 0 bases and J by 7 bases, with 5 bases between the two germline ends. The CDR3 loop spans 13 amino acids. In germline, CDR1 is SGDLS, CDR2 YYNGEE. The CDR3 loop reads CASSVEGNSPLHF. The CDR3, as DNA: TGTGCCAGCAGCGTAGAGGGGAATTCACCCCTCCACTTT.

The chain recombines TRBV6-1 with TRBJ1-3; D not resolved. The CDR3 loop spans 13 amino acids. V shed 0 bases and J shed 8 bases, with 8 bases lying between them. CDR1 MNHNS and CDR2 SASEGT come from the germline V gene. DNA for the CDR3: TGTGCCAGCAGTGAAGCGGGCAGTTACACCATATATTTT. Amino acids: CASSEAGSYTIYF.

The V gene is TRBV5-4, the J gene TRBJ2-5; tentatively, D is TRBD1 (6 bases). Germline V CDR1 and CDR2: SGHNT, YYREEE (reference sequence). The CDR3 loop spans 14 amino acids. V was cut by 4 bases and J by 5 bases, with 15 bases left in between. The CDR3 DNA follows: TGTGCCAGCAGCCACAGGGTTCGTGGGGAGACCCAGTACTTC. This encodes CASSHRVRGETQYF.

This clone was recorded a few times. The rearrangement uses TRBV10-3 and TRBJ1-2; the D is unclear. This CDR3 is built from 13 residues. V was trimmed by 2 bases and J by 5 bases, leaving 9 bases between them. CDR1 and CDR2 (germline): ENHRY, SYGVKD. CDR3 DNA sequence: TGTGCCATCAGTGAGGGTCAGACTTATGGCTACACCTTC. This translates into CAISEGQTYGYTF.

This chain joins TRBV9 and TRBJ2-3; the match to TRBD2 covers 7 bases. CDR1 and CDR2 from the germline V gene are SGDLS and YYNGEE. The CDR3 has 14 amino acids. The ends lost 0 bases at V and 4 bases at J; junction bases unmatched: 2. The CDR3 nucleotides are TGTGCCAGCAGCGTAGGACGGGGGGCAGATACGCAGTATTTT. This translates into CASSVGRGADTQYF.